Presented here are 13 T cell receptor beta chains from one specimen sequenced in a study of breast tumors, draining lymph nodes, adjacent tissues. TCRdb used MiXCR to reprocess the multiplex PCR reads, holding one entry per CDR3 protein. The sample records 150,000 or so distinct CDR3 sequences, roughly 35% being singletons. Breast cancer patients provided tissue from their axillary draining lymph nodes. Sequenced sample: axillary lymph node tissue. The receptors originated from a female donor with breast cancer. Some clones in this sample may be carry-over from other donors' samples.

The rearrangement links TRBV7-9 to TRBJ1-2, with TRBD1 as a possible D gene (6 bases). Germline-derived CDR1 and CDR2 are SEHNR and FQNEAQ (reference sequence). Deletions cut 8 bases from V and 3 bases from J, with 16 bases between. This CDR3 is built from 14 residues. The CDR3 nucleotides read TGTGCCAGCGAGGGGGGGGGACGATACTATGGCTACACCTTC. As protein: CASEGGGRYYGYTF.

This clonotype was seen a few times. V and J are TRBV5-6 and TRBJ1-5; no reliable D call. Trimming removed 0 bases from V and 6 bases from J, with 7 bases in between. The CDR3 has 13 residues. Germline CDR1 is SGHDT and CDR2 is YYEEEE. The CDR3 nucleotides read TGTGCCAGCAGCTTGGGTTCCCCTCAGCCCCAGCATTTT. Translating gives CASSLGSPQPQHF.

On this clonotype itself: This may be a read error: a much more frequent sequence differs by one nucleotide. The CDR3 carries no conserved terminal phenylalanine or tryptophan, so it likely arises from a read error. The chain carries TRBV7-9 and TRBJ2-3; no definite D call. The germline CDR1 and CDR2 sequences are SEHNR and FQNEAQ (reference sequence). The CDR3 totals 11 residues. V dropped 7 bases and J dropped 9 bases, with 11 bases sitting between them. This chain's CDR3 is CASTRGRTQYL. CDR3 nucleotide sequence: TGTGCCAGCACTAGAGGCAGGACGCAGTATCTT.

In its sample, this clonotype was seen many times. This chain joins TRBV30 and TRBJ2-7, with TRBD1 matching over 9 bases. Trimming took 4 bases from V and 6 from J; bases not matched to a gene: 7. The CDR3 has 13 amino acids. The V gene's germline CDR1 is GTSNPN and CDR2 SVGIG (reference sequence). This CDR3 is CAWTGTGIGEQYF. DNA of the CDR3: TGTGCCTGGACCGGGACAGGGATCGGCGAGCAGTACTTC.

As regards this clonotype: One junction end disagrees with the germline gene, perhaps due to a read error. The rearrangement uses TRBV28 and TRBJ2-7; TRBD2 matches 13 bases. Looked up from germline, CDR1 is MDHEN and CDR2 is SYDVKM. The CDR3 extends over 17 amino acids. CDR3 DNA: TGTGCCAGCAGCTCGACTAGCGGGAGGTCATTCTCCTACGAGCAGTGCTTC. Amino acid sequence: CASSSTSGRSFSYEQCF.

Concerning this clonotype itself: This clone may be a read error of a much larger clone one base away. CDR3 in DNA: TGTGCCAGCGGACAACAGGGGGCTATGGCAGATACGCAGTATTTT. It encodes CASGQQGAMADTQYF. The V gene is TRBV6-5, the J gene TRBJ2-3, with TRBD1 matching over 9 bases. Trimming removed 8 bases from V and 4 bases from J; junction bases left unmatched: 10. Germline CDR1 is MNHEY and CDR2 is SVGAGI. The CDR3 covers 15 residues.

Note on this clonotype: Just one base apart from a much larger clone, this may be a read error. The rearrangement joins TRBV5-5 to TRBJ2-7, with 9 bases fitting TRBD1. Per germline, CDR1 SGHKS and CDR2 YYEKEE (reference sequence). The CDR3 is 16 amino acids. The CDR3 coding sequence is TGTGTCAGCAGCTTGGTACGGGACAGGGACCCCTACGAGCAGTACTTC. Protein: CVSSLVRDRDPYEQYF. The full variable domain, completed using reference TRBV5-5 and TRBJ2-7, is DAGVTQSPTHLIKTRGQQVTLRCSPISGHKSVSWYQQVLGQGPQFIFQYYEKEERGRGNFPDRFSARQFPNYSSELNVNALLLGDSALYLCVSSLVRDRDPYEQYFGPGTRLTVT.

The CDR3 sequence: CSAQTGQGYGYTF. CDR3 nucleotide sequence: TGCAGCGCCCAGACAGGGCAAGGGTATGGCTACACCTTC. This sequence joins TRBV29-1 and TRBJ1-2, with TRBD1 matching 7 bases. The V and J ends lost 7 bases and 5 bases, in that order; junction bases with no gene match: 10. CDR3 size: 13 residues. The V gene's germline CDR1 is SQVTM and CDR2 ANQGSEA. Variable domain in full (rest from reference TRBV29-1 and TRBJ1-2): SAVISQKPSRDICQRGTSLTIQCQVDSQVTMMFWYRQQPGQSLTLIATANQGSEATYESGFVIDKFPISRPNLTFSTLTVSNMSPEDSSIYLCSAQTGQGYGYTFGSGTRLTVV.

This clonotype was counted between two and nine times. The chain recombines TRBV5-1 with TRBJ1-1, with unresolved D. The CDR3 runs to 14 residues. Germline V gives CDR1 SGHRS, CDR2 YFSETQ. Trimming shortened V by 5 bases and J by 2 bases, and 13 bases separated the two germline ends. CDR3: CASRLGLPNTEAFF. The CDR3 DNA reads TGCGCCAGCAGGCTGGGGTTGCCAAACACTGAAGCTTTCTTT.

This clonotype occurred many times. V gene TRBV7-2 combines with J gene TRBJ2-2, with 12 bases fitting TRBD2. V trimming: 5 bases; J trimming: 7 bases; junction bases outside the gene matches: 11. CDR3 size: 17 residues. The germline V gene encodes CDR1 SGHTA and CDR2 FQGNSA. CDR3 loop: CASSPDLAGGPIGELFF. CDR3 DNA sequence: TGTGCCAGCAGCCCCGATCTAGCGGGGGGGCCGATCGGGGAGCTGTTTTTT.

About this clonotype itself: One junction end does not reproduce the germline sequence, and a read error may be involved. The V and J genes are TRBV19 and TRBJ2-5, with a possible D match to TRBD2 (7 bases). The CDR3 totals 14 residues. CDR1 LNHDA and CDR2 SQIVND come from the germline V gene (reference sequence). In nucleotides, the CDR3 is TGTACCAGCAGTCTGACTAGGGGGGGGAAGACCCAGTACTTC. Encoded protein: CTSSLTRGGKTQYF.

In this sample, this clonotype turned up many times. The chain combines TRBV27 with TRBJ1-4, with D perhaps matching TRBD1 (5 bases). CDR1 and CDR2 (germline): MNHEY, SMNVEV (reference sequence). Trimming took 2 bases from V and 4 from J, leaving 11 bases between them. CDR3 length: 15 residues. The chain's CDR3 is CASSLERGGNEKLFF. The CDR3 region has the DNA TGTGCCAGCAGTTTAGAAAGGGGAGGTAATGAAAAACTGTTTTTT.

This clonotype was found many times. V usage is TRBV7-9 and J usage is TRBJ2-5; 12 bases are a match to TRBD2. V lost 1 base, J lost 6 bases, and 9 bases stayed unmatched. The CDR3 is 17 amino acids. CDR1 and CDR2 from the germline V gene are SEHNR and FQNEAQ (reference sequence). The CDR3 region is CASSLGRLAGEQKTQYF. In DNA form, the CDR3 reads TGTGCCAGCAGCTTAGGCAGACTAGCGGGGGAACAAAAGACCCAGTACTTC.